These 22 T cell receptor beta chains share one sample of origin, sequenced in a study of blood T cell repertoires in COVID-19 (dated by TCRdb to 2018 to 2020). The library was produced with the immunoSEQ multiplex PCR assay. TCRdb carries this immuneACCESS record with in-frame sequences only. Its versions omit some clonotypes, under half of them owing to an unresolved V gene in the studies checked, with the rest unexplained. The sample profile shows around 100,000 clones; about 91% of them were found once. The ten most abundant clones make up roughly 5.6% of the sample. Specimen: peripheral blood. The source is a human donor in a cohort sampled during active COVID-19.

J is TRBJ2-2 and V is TRBV7-2; unclear D gene. Per germline, CDR1 SGHTA and CDR2 FQGNSA. The CDR3 is 14 amino acids. Trimming left V 1 base short and J 5 bases short, with 8 bases between. In nucleotides, the CDR3 is TGTGCCAGCAGCTTAGTTTTACGGACCGGGGAGCTGTTTTTT. As protein: CASSLVLRTGELFF.

This chain uses TRBV6-1 with TRBJ2-2, with D possibly being TRBD2 (7 bases). Germline CDR1 and CDR2: MNHNS and SASEGT. This CDR3 is built from 15 residues. V was shortened by 2 bases and J by 4 bases, with 11 bases between the two germline ends. CDR3 amino acids: CASSELGGPTGELFF. The CDR3 DNA sequence: TGTGCCAGCAGTGAACTCGGGGGGCCCACCGGGGAGCTGTTTTTT.

This chain links TRBV7-8 with TRBJ2-1; D not resolved. The V end lost 5 bases, the J end lost 4 bases, and 9 bases lay between the germline ends. Per germline, CDR1 SGHVS and CDR2 FQNEAQ. The CDR3 has 13 amino acids. CDR3 nucleotides: TGTGCCAGCAGCGCCCGGTTTTACAATGAGCAGTTCTTC. Its protein product is CASSARFYNEQFF.

The V and J genes are TRBV30 and TRBJ2-5; the D gene is possibly TRBD1 (6 bases). Per germline, CDR1 GTSNPN and CDR2 SVGIG (reference sequence). The CDR3 covers 13 residues. Trimming removed 7 bases from V and 0 bases from J, with 12 bases in between. This CDR3 reads CASNRGYQETQYF. DNA for the CDR3: TGTGCCTCCAATAGGGGGTACCAAGAGACCCAGTACTTC.

This chain uses TRBV11-2 with TRBJ2-5; 14 bases line up with TRBD2. Germline V gives CDR1 SGHAT, CDR2 FQNNGV. The CDR3 loop spans 16 amino acids. J lost 4 bases, V lost 5 bases, and 6 bases had no gene match. The chain's CDR3 is CASSRSTSGGAETQYF. The CDR3 nucleotides read TGTGCCAGCAGCCGCTCGACTAGCGGGGGGGCAGAGACCCAGTACTTC.

This chain joins TRBV5-1 and TRBJ2-1; D not resolved. Trimming cost V 3 bases and J 2 bases, with 15 bases left between them. The CDR3 consists of 16 residues. Germline CDR1 SGHRS, CDR2 YFSETQ. The CDR3, as DNA: TGCGCCAGCAGCTGGCCGTTGGAGTCTGCCTACAATGAGCAGTTCTTC. It specifies CASSWPLESAYNEQFF. The variable domain in full, completed from reference TRBV5-1 and TRBJ2-1, reads KAGVTQTPRYLIKTRGQQVTLSCSPISGHRSVSWYQQTPGQGLQFLFEYFSETQRNKGNFPGRFSGRQFSNSRSEMNVSTLELGDSALYLCASSWPLESAYNEQFFGPGTRLTVL.

This clone appeared a few times. The chain recombines TRBV6-4 with TRBJ2-1; TRBD2 aligns across 7 bases. Per the germline V gene, CDR1 is MRHNA and CDR2 is SNTAGT. This CDR3 has 13 amino acids. V trimming: 5 bases; J trimming: 5 bases; junction bases outside the gene matches: 3. CDR3 nucleotide sequence: TGTGCCAGCAGTCTAGCGGACAACAATGAGCAGTTCTTC. Translated: CASSLADNNEQFF.

The chain combines TRBV7-2 with TRBJ2-2; weak D call: TRBD2 (7 bases). There are 14 residues in the CDR3. Germline CDR1 is SGHTA and CDR2 is FQGNSA. V was trimmed by 7 bases and J by 2 bases, leaving 11 bases between them. CDR3 sequence: CASKGGINTGELFF. The CDR3 DNA is TGTGCCAGCAAGGGGGGGATTAACACCGGGGAGCTGTTTTTT.

This chain connects TRBV27 to TRBJ1-5, with 8 bases fitting TRBD1. The CDR3 has 14 residues. V was clipped by 6 bases and J by 4 bases; unmatched bases: 5. The V gene's germline CDR1 is MNHEY and CDR2 SMNVEV (reference sequence). CDR3 DNA sequence: TGTGCCAGCAGGCGAGGGACAGGAAATCAGCCCCAGCATTTT. Its protein product is CASRRGTGNQPQHF.

This chain uses TRBV1 with TRBJ2-3; the D call TRBD2 from the table was never checked on the DNA. TRBV1 is listed as a pseudogene. The CDR3 runs to 13 residues. The CDR3 loop reads CTSSPTSTDTQYF. The DNA for the CDR3 is TGCACCAGCAGCCCTACCAGCACAGATACGCAGTATTTT.

CDR3 loop: CASSLVVAGANEQFF. The CDR3 DNA is TGTGCCAGCAGCTTGGTAGTAGCGGGAGCCAATGAGCAGTTCTTC. This sequence joins TRBV5-5 and TRBJ2-1; the match to TRBD2 covers 9 bases. The CDR3 contains 15 residues. Germline V CDR1 and CDR2: SGHKS, YYEKEE (reference sequence). With V trimmed by 0 bases and J by 6 bases, 4 bases remained unmatched.

The chain has TRBV11-2 and TRBJ2-5; 9 bases align to TRBD1. Germline values: CDR1 SGHAT, CDR2 FQNNGV. V gave up 6 bases and J gave up 2 bases; unmatched junction bases: 7. The CDR3 has 15 residues. DNA of the CDR3: TGTGCCAGCAGTTCCTGGACAGGGGATCAAGAGACCCAGTACTTC. The encoded protein is CASSSWTGDQETQYF.

This chain connects TRBV6-1 to TRBJ2-1; D is perhaps TRBD2 (5 bases). Trimming left V 2 bases short and J 5 bases short, with 16 bases between. Germline values: CDR1 MNHNS, CDR2 SASEGT. This CDR3 has 16 amino acids. The CDR3 region has the DNA TGTGCCAGCAGTGAAAAAGTCAGCTTGGGAGACAATGAGCAGTTCTTC. Translation: CASSEKVSLGDNEQFF.

The chain uses TRBV28 and TRBJ1-2; TRBD1 is a possible D gene (5 bases). The CDR3 spans 13 residues. CDR1 MDHEN and CDR2 SYDVKM come from the germline V gene. V lost 7 bases and J 7 bases, leaving 16 bases between the germline ends. This CDR3 is CASTRRGRGGYTF. For the CDR3, the DNA is TGTGCCAGCACCCGGAGGGGTCGGGGTGGCTACACCTTC.

This clone occurred once. The chain carries TRBV4-1 and TRBJ1-6; 7 bases are shared with TRBD1. This CDR3 spans 15 amino acids. Germline trimming cut 1 base from V and 8 bases from J; bases unmatched to any gene: 5. CDR1 and CDR2 (germline): MGHRA, YSYEKL. In DNA form, the CDR3 reads TGCGCCAGCAGCCAAGGGACAGGCGGGTATTCACCCCTCCACTTT. Translating gives CASSQGTGGYSPLHF.

The chain employs TRBV2 and TRBJ2-3; 11 nucleotides line up with TRBD2. Per germline, CDR1 SNHLY and CDR2 FYNNEI. V shed 5 bases, J shed 1 base, and the junction held 5 bases outside the gene matches. CDR3 length: 16 amino acids. In DNA form, the CDR3 reads TGTGCCAGCAGTACGAATAGCGGGGGGGGCACAGATACGCAGTATTTT. Translating gives CASSTNSGGGTDTQYF.

This chain joins TRBV15 and TRBJ1-1; 12 bases map to TRBD1. After removal of 1 base from V and 2 bases from J, the junction contained 11 bases not matched to a gene. The germline V gene has CDR1 LNHNV and CDR2 YYDKDF (reference sequence). The length of the CDR3 is 19 residues. The CDR3 is CATSRVGSRDRGRNTEAFF. In DNA, the CDR3 is TGTGCCACCAGCAGAGTTGGAAGTAGGGACAGGGGGCGAAACACTGAAGCTTTCTTT.

The chain uses TRBV4-2 and TRBJ2-3; D call uncertain. The CDR3 extends over 15 amino acids. The germline CDR1 and CDR2 sequences are LGHNA and YNFKEQ. V lost 0 bases and J 0 bases, leaving 7 bases between the germline ends. The CDR3: CASSQEEVSTDTQYF. The CDR3 DNA is TGTGCCAGCAGCCAAGAAGAGGTTAGCACAGATACGCAGTATTTT.

V usage is TRBV7-9 and J usage is TRBJ2-3; possible D gene TRBD1, 6 bases. Per the germline V gene, CDR1 is SEHNR and CDR2 is FQNEAQ (reference sequence). V was pared by 5 bases and J by 2 bases, with 14 bases between. The CDR3 is made up of 15 amino acids. CDR3 protein: CASSRRDTSTDTQYF. In nucleotides, the CDR3 is TGTGCCAGCAGCCGCCGGGACACCTCCACAGATACGCAGTATTTT.

In this sample, this clone turned up a few times. The chain is built from TRBV29-1 and TRBJ1-4; D unresolved. CDR3 length: 14 amino acids. Germline CDR1 reads SQVTM; CDR2 reads ANQGSEA. V was cut by 4 bases and J by 2 bases, with 11 bases left in between. The CDR3 DNA reads TGCAGCGTTGGGGATGCGGGCACTAATGAAAAACTGTTTTTT. Its translation is CSVGDAGTNEKLFF.

The V gene is TRBV6-6, the J gene TRBJ1-2; 9 bases fit TRBD1. Germline CDR1 MNHNY, CDR2 SVGAGI (reference sequence). The CDR3 is 13 residues long. The junction had 6 bases not matched to a gene; V was cut back by 6 bases and J by 7 bases. DNA for the CDR3: TGTGCCAGCAGGAAGGGACAGGGTAGTGGCTACACCTTC. As protein: CASRKGQGSGYTF.

V gene TRBV7-9 combines with J gene TRBJ2-7; 12 nucleotides align to TRBD1. The CDR3 has 15 residues. The V and J ends lost 5 bases and 4 bases, in that order; junction bases with no gene match: 6. Germline V lookup: CDR1 SEHNR, CDR2 FQNEAQ (reference sequence). CDR3 nucleotide sequence: TGTGCCAGCAGCCCCGGGACAGGGGGCCAGTACGAGCAGTACTTC. Its translation is CASSPGTGGQYEQYF.